A single sample is the source of the 27 T cell receptor beta chains below, sequenced in a study of T-cell memory formation after mild COVID-19. A single record per CDR3 protein comes from TCRdb applying MiXCR to the 5' RACE reads. The sample records about 420,000 distinct CDR3 sequences, less than 25% being singletons. Specimen: PBMCs or a T cell subset sorted from them (not recorded which). The receptors were sampled from an adult woman who had mild COVID-19 (a few samples of this study predate the infection). Cell type and time point are not known.

The chain has TRBV3-1 and TRBJ2-2, with TRBD1 as a possible D gene (6 bases). The germline V gene has CDR1 LGHDT and CDR2 YNNKEL (reference sequence). This CDR3 has 14 amino acids. The V end lost 3 bases, the J end lost 5 bases, and 10 bases lay between the germline ends. CDR3 DNA sequence: TGTGCCAGCAGCCAGGCAGGGGTGACCGGGGAGCTGTTTTTT. It yields the protein CASSQAGVTGELFF.

This rearrangement joins TRBV7-9 to TRBJ2-7, with 9 bases fitting TRBD1. CDR3 size: 15 residues. V gave up 5 bases and J gave up 4 bases; unmatched junction bases: 9. Per the germline V gene, CDR1 is SEHNR and CDR2 is FQNEAQ (reference sequence). CDR3 nucleotides: TGTGCCAGCAGCCAAACCGGGACAGGGATATACGAGCAGTACTTC. Residues: CASSQTGTGIYEQYF.

V is TRBV7-9 and J is TRBJ2-3; 7 bases map to TRBD2. There are 17 residues in the CDR3. CDR1 SEHNR and CDR2 FQNEAQ come from the germline V gene (reference sequence). V was pared by 5 bases and J by 1 base, with 12 bases of the junction left unmatched. CDR3 amino acids: CASSPWRRSGRTDTQYF. CDR3 DNA: TGTGCCAGCAGCCCCTGGAGGCGTAGCGGGCGCACAGATACGCAGTATTTT.

This rearrangement joins TRBV30 to TRBJ2-1; 13 bases agree with TRBD2. Germline V lookup: CDR1 GTSNPN, CDR2 SVGIG (reference sequence). The CDR3 length is 15 residues. Trimming cost V 8 bases and J 8 bases; bases outside gene matches: 12. The CDR3: CAQTGGTSGNDEQFF. The CDR3 DNA sequence: TGTGCCCAAACGGGGGGGACTAGCGGGAACGATGAGCAGTTCTTC.

The chain combines TRBV7-9 with TRBJ1-2; D possibly corresponds to TRBD1 (5 bases). The ends were cut back, 5 bases at V and 8 bases at J, with 15 bases in the middle. CDR3 length: 13 residues. CDR1 and CDR2 (germline): SEHNR, FQNEAQ (reference sequence). DNA for the CDR3: TGTGCCAGCAGCCCCTTGGGGCGGCGGGGCTACACCTTC. Its translation: CASSPLGRRGYTF.

V is TRBV5-5 and J is TRBJ2-1; TRBD2 matches 8 bases. Unmatched junction bases numbered 11, after V lost 2 bases and J lost 10 bases. CDR3 length equals 15 residues. CDR1 and CDR2 (germline): SGHKS, YYEKEE (reference sequence). The CDR3 region has the DNA TGTGCCAGCAGCTTCTACGGGACTAGATCTGGGGAGCAGTTCTTC. As protein: CASSFYGTRSGEQFF.

The V gene is TRBV15, the J gene TRBJ1-4, with a weak D call TRBD1 (6 bases). The CDR3 loop spans 15 amino acids. V was trimmed by 3 bases and J by 5 bases, leaving 13 bases between them. CDR1 and CDR2 (germline): LNHNV, YYDKDF (reference sequence). As DNA, the CDR3 is TGTGCCACCAGCAGGGAAGGGGGGCTCAATGAAAAACTGTTTTTT. It yields the protein CATSREGGLNEKLFF.

This clonotype was found a few times. The chain is built from TRBV6-2 or TRBV6-3 and TRBJ2-7; 7 positions agree with TRBD2. Germline V gene lookup returns CDR1 MNHEY and CDR2 SVGEGT. The CDR3 is 16 amino acids. Trimming at V came to 2 bases and at J to 3 bases, leaving 10 bases not matched to a gene. CDR3 sequence: CASSYGSGRGVYEQYF. The CDR3 DNA is TGTGCCAGCAGTTACGGTAGCGGGCGGGGCGTCTACGAGCAGTACTTC.

This clonotype turned up a few times. The chain joins TRBV7-9 to TRBJ2-2; D is perhaps TRBD1 or TRBD2 (5 bases each). Germline CDR1 is SEHNR and CDR2 is FQNEAQ (reference sequence). This CDR3 contains 16 residues. V lost 7 bases to trimming and J lost 7 bases, with 22 bases between them. The CDR3 sequence is CASILLGTSTIGELFF. CDR3 DNA sequence: TGTGCCAGCATCCTCCTGGGGACCAGTACAATCGGGGAGCTGTTTTTT.

The gene calls are TRBV12-3 or TRBV12-4 and TRBJ2-5; weak D call: TRBD2 (5 bases). This CDR3 region has 14 residues. Between the trimmed V and J ends, which lost 6 bases and 2 bases, there was a span of 13 bases. The CDR3 DNA follows: TGTGCCAGCAGCCCCGGGAAAGGGCAAGAGACCCAGTACTTC. Translating gives CASSPGKGQETQYF.

J is TRBJ1-1 and V is TRBV6-1; tentative D call: TRBD1 (5 bases). The germline V gene encodes CDR1 MNHNS and CDR2 SASEGT. Trimming pared 7 bases from V and 6 bases from J, leaving 15 bases between. The CDR3 is 13 residues long. The CDR3 region is CASTRGGSAEAFF. CDR3 coding DNA: TGTGCCAGCACTCGGGGGGGGAGCGCTGAAGCTTTCTTT.

This clonotype was counted once. This chain links TRBV7-3 with TRBJ2-7, with D maybe TRBD2 (6 bases). Trimming pared 3 bases from V and 2 bases from J, leaving 17 bases between. This CDR3 is built from 16 residues. From germline, CDR1 is SGHTA and CDR2 FQGTGA. CDR3 DNA sequence: TGTGCCAGCAGCTTCAGACGCCGGGGGAAACCCTACGAGCAGTACTTC. As protein: CASSFRRRGKPYEQYF.

The rearrangement joins TRBV25-1 to TRBJ1-2; TRBD1 is a possible D gene (6 bases). This CDR3 has 13 amino acids. With 2 bases removed from V and 6 bases from J, the gap between germline ends came to 10 bases. Germline CDR1 and CDR2: MGHDK and SYGVNS. The DNA for the CDR3 is TGTGCCAGCAGTGAACAGGGGATTAATGGCTACACCTTC. This gives the protein CASSEQGINGYTF.

The chain couples TRBV3-1 to TRBJ2-3, with D possibly being TRBD1 or TRBD2 (6 bases each). CDR1 and CDR2 from the germline V gene are LGHDT and YNNKEL (reference sequence). V lost 6 bases and J 0 bases, leaving 16 bases between the germline ends. The CDR3 loop spans 16 amino acids. CDR3 bases: TGTGCCAGCAGTCGGGTTTCCGGGGGCAGCACAGATACGCAGTATTTT. Translated: CASSRVSGGSTDTQYF.

In its sample, this clonotype was seen a few times. The chain couples TRBV3-1 to TRBJ2-7; D remains unclear. Trimming cost V 5 bases and J 4 bases, with 9 bases left between them. The CDR3 loop spans 12 amino acids. Germline CDR1 reads LGHDT; CDR2 reads YNNKEL (reference sequence). CDR3 nucleotides: TGTGCCAGCAGCTCAGCGCGATACGAGCAGTACTTC. It translates to CASSSARYEQYF.

In DNA, the CDR3 is TGTGCCACCAGCAGAGACCAGGGGGCAGGCAATCAGCCCCAGCATTTT. Protein product: CATSRDQGAGNQPQHF. This chain uses TRBV15 with TRBJ1-5; 8 nucleotides match TRBD1. Trimming removed 0 bases from V and 2 bases from J; junction bases left unmatched: 3. The CDR3 runs 16 residues. The germline gives CDR1 LNHNV, CDR2 YYDKDF (reference sequence).

This clonotype has just a few counts. In DNA, the CDR3 is TGTGCCATCAGTGAGGAAAGGGGTGGGAGCTCCTACAATGAGCAGTTCTTC. It specifies CAISEERGGSSYNEQFF. The V and J genes are TRBV10-3 and TRBJ2-1, with D perhaps TRBD1 or TRBD2 (5 bases each). V was clipped by 2 bases and J by 0 bases, with 14 bases between them. The CDR3 is made up of 17 amino acids. CDR1 is ENHRY and CDR2 is SYGVKD in the germline V gene.

CDR3 sequence: CASTPVSGGYEQYF. In DNA, the CDR3 is TGTGCCAGCACCCCAGTTTCGGGGGGCTACGAGCAGTACTTC. The chain combines TRBV12-3 or TRBV12-4 with TRBJ2-7; 7 bases fit TRBD2. The CDR3 covers 14 residues. V lost 7 bases to trimming and J lost 3 bases; unmatched junction nucleotides: 9.

This clonotype was detected a few times. This chain links TRBV18 with TRBJ2-1; tentatively, D is TRBD1 or TRBD2 (6 bases each). CDR3 length: 13 amino acids. Trimming left V 3 bases short and J 10 bases short, with 13 bases between. Germline CDR1 is KGHSH and CDR2 is LQKENI. CDR3 region: CASSPNLGGEQFF. Written as DNA, the CDR3 is TGTGCCAGCTCACCTAACCTCGGGGGCGAGCAGTTCTTC.

The CDR3 loop is CASGGLDYEQYF. The CDR3 nucleotides are TGTGCCAGCGGTGGACTCGACTACGAGCAGTACTTC. The rearrangement joins TRBV27 to TRBJ2-7; perhaps TRBD2 as D (5 bases). Between the trimmed V and J ends, which lost 8 bases and 3 bases, there was a span of 11 bases. The V gene's germline CDR1 is MNHEY and CDR2 SMNVEV (reference sequence). The CDR3 runs 12 residues.

J is TRBJ2-1 and V is TRBV18; 10 bases align to TRBD1. The CDR3 totals 13 residues. Per germline, CDR1 KGHSH and CDR2 LQKENI. The junction had 1 base not matched to a gene; V was cut back by 3 bases and J by 8 bases. CDR3: CASSPGQGDEQFF. As DNA, the CDR3 is TGTGCCAGCTCACCTGGACAGGGGGATGAGCAGTTCTTC. The whole variable domain, filled in from reference TRBV18 and TRBJ2-1, reads NAGVMQNPRHLVRRRGQEARLRCSPMKGHSHVYWYRQLPEEGLKFMVYLQKENIIDESGMPKERFSAEFPKEGPSILRIQQVVRGDSAAYFCASSPGQGDEQFFGPGTRLTVL.

In its sample, this clonotype was seen many times. The chain couples TRBV12-3 or TRBV12-4 to TRBJ2-7; D gene uncertain. V gave up 0 bases and J gave up 4 bases, with 4 bases separating them. CDR3 length: 12 residues. CDR3 coding DNA: TGTGCCAGCAGTTTAGCAGTGTACGAGCAGTACTTC. The encoded protein is CASSLAVYEQYF.

The chain links TRBV7-9 to TRBJ2-1, with TRBD1 matching 7 bases. The J segment lost 3 bases and the V segment lost 3 bases, leaving 5 bases of the junction unmatched. CDR3 length equals 15 residues. CDR1 is SEHNR and CDR2 is FQNEAQ in the germline V gene (reference sequence). CDR3 sequence reads: CASSFQGVNYNEQFF. DNA of the CDR3: TGTGCCAGCAGCTTTCAGGGGGTGAACTACAATGAGCAGTTCTTC.

This clonotype was observed a handful of times. The rearrangement joins TRBV12-3 or TRBV12-4 to TRBJ2-7; the D gene could be TRBD1 or TRBD2 (5 bases each). The V end lost 6 bases, the J end lost 9 bases, and 18 bases lay between the germline ends. There are 13 residues in the CDR3. DNA for the CDR3: TGTGCCAGCAGGGGACCGGGCGCTTTCGGGCAGTACTTC. Translation: CASRGPGAFGQYF.

This clonotype was picked up a small number of times. This chain links TRBV5-1 with TRBJ1-1; a weak D match, TRBD1 (5 bases). Germline CDR1 and CDR2: SGHRS and YFSETQ. Trimming removed 9 bases at V and 0 bases at J, with 21 bases between. The CDR3 length is 16 residues. DNA for the CDR3: TGCGCCACGAAACAGAGTAGAGGGGCCATGAACACTGAAGCTTTCTTT. It codes for CATKQSRGAMNTEAFF.

Only a few counts were recorded for this clonotype. The chain has TRBV19 and TRBJ1-5, with TRBD1 matching over 7 bases. Germline V gene sequence: CDR1 LNHDA, CDR2 SQIVND (reference sequence). J was trimmed by 2 bases and V by 3 bases; bases with no gene match: 7. There are 16 residues in the CDR3. As DNA, the CDR3 is TGTGCCAGTAGTATCGCAGGGGGGCCCGGCAATCAGCCCCAGCATTTT. The encoded protein is CASSIAGGPGNQPQHF.

This clonotype was observed a handful of times. V and J are TRBV4-1 and TRBJ2-7; D is tentatively TRBD1 or TRBD2 (6 bases each). This CDR3 contains 16 residues. V shed 1 base and J shed 6 bases, with 19 bases lying between them. Germline CDR1 and CDR2: MGHRA and YSYEKL. The CDR3 loop reads CASSQGGLSPGAEQYF. DNA of the CDR3: TGCGCCAGCAGCCAAGGGGGGCTTTCTCCGGGGGCCGAGCAGTACTTC.